These 9 T cell receptor beta chains came from one sample sequenced in a study of T cell repertoires in cytomegalovirus infection. MiXCR, run by TCRdb on the reads, gives a single entry per CDR3 protein. The table lists 300,000 to 400,000 distinct CDR3 sequences, just under 30% of them singletons. The antigens for these receptors are not known. Sequences were derived from cultured PBMCs, sampled from culture after CMV antigen stimulation. The origin of the receptors is a human donor in good health (CMV status not recorded). Some clones in this sample may be carry-over from other donors' samples.

This clonotype showed up just once. The chain carries TRBV15 and TRBJ2-1; 7 bases fit TRBD1. From germline, CDR1 is LNHNV and CDR2 YYDKDF (reference sequence). The CDR3 loop spans 15 amino acids. V lost 1 base, J lost 0 bases, and 0 bases stayed unmatched. CDR3 in amino acids: CATSRGQGSYNEQFF. CDR3 in DNA: TGTGCCACCAGCAGAGGACAGGGCTCCTACAATGAGCAGTTCTTC. Supplemented by reference TRBV15 and TRBJ2-1, the full variable domain reads DAMVIQNPRYQVTQFGKPVTLSCSQTLNHNVMYWYQQKSSQAPKLLFHYYDKDFNNEADTPDNFQSRRPNTSFCFLDIRSPGLGDTAMYLCATSRGQGSYNEQFFGPGTRLTVL.

The J gene is TRBJ2-5, the V gene TRBV7-2; 12 positions match TRBD2. CDR1 SGHTA and CDR2 FQGNSA come from the germline V gene. This CDR3 region has 15 residues. V shed 5 bases and J 2 bases; nucleotides not matched to a gene: 3. The DNA of the CDR3 is TGTGCCAGCAGCCTGACTAGCGGGGGACAAGAGACCCAGTACTTC. It specifies CASSLTSGGQETQYF.

The gene calls are TRBV7-3 and TRBJ1-1, with D possibly being TRBD1 (5 bases). The CDR3 consists of 14 residues. Germline V gene sequence: CDR1 SGHTA, CDR2 FQGTGA. The ends were cut back, 4 bases at V and 1 base at J, with 10 bases in the middle. Written as DNA, the CDR3 is TGTGCCAGCAGCTGTCGGGGCCCGAACACTGAAGCTTTCTTT. The encoded protein is CASSCRGPNTEAFF.

The V call is TRBV12-3 or TRBV12-4, the J call TRBJ1-5; 9 nucleotides agree with TRBD1. Trimming took 4 bases from V and 11 from J; bases not matched to a gene: 12. The CDR3 totals 15 residues. The CDR3 reads CASSSRTGDGGSQHF. The CDR3 region has the DNA TGTGCCAGCAGTTCCCGGACAGGGGATGGGGGGTCCCAGCATTTT.

J is TRBJ2-3 and V is TRBV12-3 or TRBV12-4, with 10 bases identical to TRBD2. The CDR3 has 16 amino acids. The junction had 5 bases not matched to a gene; V was cut back by 2 bases and J by 3 bases. CDR3 bases: TGTGCCAGCAGTTTACCCCGGACTAGCGGAACAGATACGCAGTATTTT. This encodes CASSLPRTSGTDTQYF.

The J gene is TRBJ1-1, the V gene TRBV12-3 or TRBV12-4; the D is unclear. This CDR3 spans 13 amino acids. V lost 2 bases, J lost 3 bases, and 7 bases lay in between. DNA for the CDR3: TGTGCCAGCAGTTTATGGGAGCACACTGAAGCTTTCTTT. Protein product: CASSLWEHTEAFF.

The J gene is TRBJ1-2, the V gene TRBV14; 8 nucleotides line up with TRBD1. J lost 7 bases, V lost 6 bases, and 7 bases had no gene match. This CDR3 spans 13 amino acids. Germline V gene sequence: CDR1 SGHDN, CDR2 FVKESK. The CDR3, as DNA: TGTGCCAGCAGGCCTGGACAGGGTTCTGGCTACACCTTC. Amino acids: CASRPGQGSGYTF.

V is TRBV7-3 and J is TRBJ2-2, with D perhaps matching TRBD2 (7 bases). V dropped 5 bases and J dropped 1 base, with 14 bases sitting between them. The germline V gene has CDR1 SGHTA and CDR2 FQGTGA. There are 16 residues in the CDR3. The CDR3 reads CASSPQGGQNTGELFF. DNA for the CDR3: TGTGCCAGCAGCCCACAGGGAGGGCAGAACACCGGGGAGCTGTTTTTT.

This clonotype was seen a few times. This chain uses TRBV7-7 with TRBJ2-3; 7 bases are a match to TRBD1. From germline, CDR1 is SSHAT and CDR2 FNYEAQ (reference sequence). V lost 8 bases, J lost 6 bases, and 8 bases stayed unmatched. The CDR3 runs to 13 residues. DNA of the CDR3: TGTGCCAGCGCTCACGACAGGGCCGATACGCAGTATTTT. Its protein product is CASAHDRADTQYF.